This TCR beta chain originates from a study of shared clonotypes between healthy human individuals. Study-level information: Per donor, CD8 memory used one plate, CD8 naive used two, CD4 memory used three and CD4 naive used three.

CD45RO+ cells went into CD8 memory alongside CCR7-negative CD45RA+ TemRA cells. Germline lookup yields CDR1 SEHNR and CDR2 FQNEAQ (reference sequence). V shed 4 bases and J shed 9 bases, with 13 bases lying between them. The CDR3 is 13 amino acids. Each subset's genomic DNA was split evenly across several immunoSEQ plates. Only in-frame clones appear in the TCRdb table, and some are missing; sequencing was by immunoSEQ multiplex PCR. Of about 110,000 clones listed, about 72% are singletons. The chain links TRBV7-9 to TRBJ2-1; D unresolved. The receptor's source is a woman in her twenties or thirties in good health. The specimen was memory CD8+ T cells sorted from blood. Subset described: CD45RO+ cells pooled with CCR7-negative TemRA cells. The CDR3 bases are TGTGCCAGCAGCTCGCAAATGGACCGTGAGCAGTTCTTC. This sequence encodes CASSSQMDREQFF.